This entry lists 20 T cell receptor beta chains sequenced from one sample in a study of T cell clonality in common variable immunodeficiency. Libraries were prepared by immunoSEQ multiplex PCR; TCRdb keeps only in-frame clonotypes and omits some of them. The specimen has 25,000 to 35,000 clones, none found just once. Sequencing was performed on peripheral blood mononuclear cells. These receptors came from a person aged 18 to 70 in good health.

This clone was found many times. The sequence runs out 3 residues before the end of the CDR3; the remainder is reconstructed from the germline J gene. This chain joins TRBV19 and TRBJ2-1, with 8 bases fitting TRBD1. The V and J ends lost 3 bases and 4 bases, in that order; junction bases with no gene match: 5. The V gene's germline CDR1 is LNHDA and CDR2 SQIVND (reference sequence). CDR3 length: 15 residues. CDR3 DNA, as far as it was read: TGTGCCAGTAGTATTCCGGGACAGGTTTACAATGAG. Amino acids: CASSIPGQVYNE. The whole CDR3 protein is CASSIPGQVYNEQFF.

This clone was counted ten times or more. Read data end 3 residues before the CDR3 end; the end is taken from the germline J gene. The rearrangement joins TRBV7-6 to TRBJ2-3, with TRBD2 matching over 8 bases. After removal of 1 base from V and 6 bases from J, the junction contained 12 bases not matched to a gene. Looked up from germline, CDR1 is SGHVS and CDR2 is FNYEAQ. CDR3 length equals 17 residues. CDR3 protein: CASSLGGGLGGADTQYF. The covered CDR3 bases are TGTGCCAGCAGCTTAGGGGGGGGACTAGGAGGAGCCGATACG.

This clone was seen at least ten times. Coverage ceases 3 residues before the CDR3 finishes, and the germline J gene fills in the end. The chain carries TRBV6-2 or TRBV6-3 and TRBJ2-5, with 7 nucleotides matching TRBD1. The germline gives CDR1 MNHEY, CDR2 SVGEGT. Losses at the gene ends were 2 bases for V and 3 bases for J; bases not matched to a gene: 3. The CDR3 has 14 residues. The CDR3 region is CASSYGQGEETQYF. CDR3 DNA (partial): TGTGCCAGCAGTTACGGCCAGGGGGAAGAGACC.

This clone was seen ten or more times. The DNA ends 3 residues before the CDR3 does, and the rest of the CDR3 is filled in from the germline J gene. This sequence joins TRBV19 and TRBJ1-1; 7 nucleotides match TRBD1. CDR3 length equals 17 residues. Germline lookup yields CDR1 LNHDA and CDR2 SQIVND (reference sequence). The trim removed 3 bases at V and 1 base at J, leaving 11 bases unmatched. The CDR3 DNA, read in part, is TGTGCCAGTAGTATGGTTCAGGGAAGGGGGCGGAACACTGAA. It translates to CASSMVQGRGRNTE. The whole CDR3 sequence is CASSMVQGRGRNTEAFF.

At least ten counts were recorded for this clone. The CDR3 end falls 3 residues outside the read, so it is completed with the germline J gene. This chain uses TRBV10-1 with TRBJ2-3; the match to TRBD1 covers 7 bases. The germline gives CDR1 WNHNN, CDR2 SYGVQD (reference sequence). The CDR3 runs to 13 residues. V was clipped by 6 bases and J by 4 bases; unmatched bases: 4. The CDR3 here is CASREGAADTQYF. The CDR3 bases that were read are TGCGCCAGCAGAGAGGGGGCAGCAGATACG.

Many counts were recorded for this clone. Sequencing ends 3 residues short of the CDR3 end; the germline J gene provides the rest. The rearrangement links TRBV6-2 or TRBV6-3 to TRBJ2-1; TRBD2 matches 8 bases. This CDR3 is 16 amino acids long. The germline V gene encodes CDR1 MNHEY and CDR2 SVGEGT. Trimming took 5 bases from V and 7 from J; bases not matched to a gene: 13. The sequenced CDR3 bases are TGTGCCAGCAGTAGGGAAGAAGCGGGAGTCCGGAATGAG. This encodes CASSREEAGVRNE. The full CDR3 reads CASSREEAGVRNEQFF.

This clone has a count of ten or more. The missing CDR3 end, 3 residues past where the read stops, is filled in from the germline J gene. V usage is TRBV6-1 and J usage is TRBJ1-5; 8 bases align to TRBD1. CDR1 and CDR2 from the germline V gene are MNHNS and SASEGT. V lost 1 base and J lost 0; bases outside the gene matches: 5. This CDR3 comprises 17 residues. CDR3 DNA (partial): TGTGCCAGCAGTGAAGGTGTCGGACAGGGTAGCAATCAGCCC. Amino acid sequence: CASSEGVGQGSNQP. The full CDR3 protein reads CASSEGVGQGSNQPQHF.

This clone has at least ten counts. The DNA ends 3 residues before the CDR3 does, and the rest of the CDR3 is filled in from the germline J gene. The chain combines TRBV2 with TRBJ1-4; D perhaps matches TRBD1 (5 bases). Between the trimmed V and J ends, which lost 6 bases and 0 bases, there was a span of 14 bases. Germline V lookup: CDR1 SNHLY, CDR2 FYNNEI. The CDR3 is 16 residues long. Incomplete CDR3 DNA: TGTGCCAGCAGGGGACTTGACAGACCAACTAATGAAAAA. Translation gives CASRGLDRPTNEK. The whole CDR3 region reads CASRGLDRPTNEKLFF.

On this clone itself: The read finishes 3 residues shy of the CDR3 end, and the germline J gene is used to complete it. The chain carries TRBV20-1 and TRBJ2-3; 10 bases map to TRBD2. Per germline, CDR1 DFQATT and CDR2 SNEGSKA (reference sequence). The length of the CDR3 is 14 residues. The CDR3 bases that were read are TGCAGTGCTAGAGCGCCTAGCGGGAGTGAGACG. Its translation is CSARAPSGSET. The full CDR3 protein reads CSARAPSGSETQYF.

This clone was seen ten or more times. Read data end 3 residues before the CDR3 end; the end is taken from the germline J gene. The chain uses TRBV6-8 and TRBJ2-3, with TRBD2 matching over 11 bases. CDR1 MNHGY and CDR2 SAAAGT come from the germline V gene. CDR3 length: 17 residues. After removal of 5 bases from V and 5 bases from J, the junction contained 12 bases not matched to a gene. CDR3 loop: CASSQSSGGPEVDTQYF. The part of the CDR3 DNA that was read is TGTGCCAGCAGTCAATCTAGCGGGGGGCCCGAGGTAGATACG.

The sample holds many counts of this clone. The read ends 3 residues shy of where the CDR3 ends; the end is completed using the germline J gene. V gene TRBV19 combines with J gene TRBJ1-1; 8 nucleotides agree with TRBD1. The CDR3 is 14 residues long. Germline CDR1 reads LNHDA; CDR2 reads SQIVND (reference sequence). The ends lost 10 bases at V and 0 bases at J; junction bases unmatched: 7. Partial CDR3 DNA: TGTGCCACCAGACAGGGGACCATGAACACTGAA. It specifies CATRQGTMNTE. The full CDR3 is CATRQGTMNTEAFF.

At least ten counts were recorded for this clone. The DNA ends 3 residues before the CDR3 does, and the rest of the CDR3 is filled in from the germline J gene. The chain links TRBV20-1 to TRBJ2-3; TRBD2 is a possible D gene (6 bases). V lost 7 bases and J 5 bases, leaving 16 bases between the germline ends. Germline V CDR1 and CDR2: DFQATT, SNEGSKA (reference sequence). The CDR3 contains 13 residues. CDR3 DNA (partial): TGCAGTGGCGGGGCGGGTTCGTTAGATACG. This codes for CSGGAGSLDT. The whole CDR3 protein reads CSGGAGSLDTQYF.

This clone was observed at least ten times. From the germline J gene comes the end of the CDR3, since the read stops 3 residues before it. The rearrangement links TRBV20-1 to TRBJ2-7, with 11 positions matching TRBD2. The V and J ends lost 6 bases and 0 bases, in that order; junction bases with no gene match: 10. CDR3 length: 16 residues. Germline V gene data show CDR1 as DFQATT and CDR2 as SNEGSKA (reference sequence). The CDR3 sequence is CSAPPGLAALSYEQYF. Partial CDR3 DNA: TGCAGTGCCCCACCGGGACTAGCGGCCCTCTCCTACGAG.

This clone was observed many times. The read comes to an end 3 residues before the CDR3 does, leaving the germline J gene to fill in the end. The chain couples TRBV4-1 to TRBJ2-4, with 8 bases identical to TRBD1. The CDR3 length is 16 residues. From germline, CDR1 is MGHRA and CDR2 YSYEKL. CDR3 protein: CASSQVGRTGPRSQYF. The covered CDR3 bases are TGCGCCAGCAGCCAAGTGGGAAGGACAGGGCCACGCTCT.

This clone was seen at least ten times. The read ends 3 residues before the CDR3 terminus; that terminus is restored from the germline J gene. The chain combines TRBV7-3 with TRBJ2-3, with D unresolved. This CDR3 spans 13 amino acids. Germline V gene data show CDR1 as SGHTA and CDR2 as FQGTGA. Trimming stripped 5 bases from V and 1 base from J, with 7 bases between. The covered CDR3 bases are TGTGCCAGCAGCCCCCGGGGCACAGATACG. Translation gives CASSPRGTDT. The entire CDR3 sequence reads CASSPRGTDTQYF.

This clone was counted many times. The read terminates 3 residues before the CDR3 end, so the remaining end is supplied by the germline J gene. The chain carries TRBV12-5 and TRBJ1-1, with 10 nucleotides matching TRBD1. Germline V gives CDR1 LGHNT, CDR2 FRNRAP. The CDR3 sequence is 15 residues long. Trimming removed 7 bases from V and 3 bases from J; junction bases left unmatched: 8. The sequenced CDR3 bases are TGTGCTAGTGTTATGATGACAGGGGGCTACACTGAA. Translation gives CASVMMTGGYTE. The CDR3 reads in full as CASVMMTGGYTEAFF.

There are many counts of this clone. Read data end 3 residues before the CDR3 end; the end is taken from the germline J gene. The rearrangement links TRBV10-3 to TRBJ2-5, with 7 bases that match TRBD2. There are 15 residues in the CDR3. The J segment lost 1 base and the V segment lost 6 bases, leaving 8 bases of the junction unmatched. Germline V gives CDR1 ENHRY, CDR2 SYGVKD. CDR3 protein: CAISLGWGGQETQYF. The DNA read from the CDR3 is TGTGCCATCAGCCTTGGGTGGGGGGGCCAAGAGACC.

This clone occurred many times. The CDR3 end lies 3 residues beyond the end of the read and is filled in from the germline J gene. The V and J genes are TRBV29-1 and TRBJ1-2; TRBD1 matches at 9 bases. The CDR3 loop spans 12 amino acids. Germline CDR1 and CDR2: SQVTM and ANQGSEA. CDR3 residues: CSAPTGGVGYTF. The DNA read from the CDR3 is TGCAGCGCCCCGACAGGGGGGGTCGGC.

This clone has just a few counts. A read error may explain this, as a much larger clone is one base away. With the read ending 3 residues before the CDR3 end, the germline J gene is used to fill in that end. The chain couples TRBV2 to TRBJ2-3; no definite D call. The CDR3 has 14 residues. Per germline, CDR1 SNHLY and CDR2 FYNNEI. CDR3 DNA, as far as it was read: TGTGCCAGCAGTGATCGCGGTAGCAATCAGCCG. This codes for CASSDRGSNQP. The CDR3, in full, reads CASSDRGSNQPQYF.

Turning to this clone: The CDR3 goes on 3 residues after the read ends, and that part is filled in from the germline J gene. The chain joins TRBV30 to TRBJ2-3; 9 nucleotides match TRBD2. V gave up 0 bases and J gave up 4 bases; unmatched junction bases: 5. The CDR3 is made up of 15 amino acids. The germline V gene encodes CDR1 GTSNPN and CDR2 SVGIG (reference sequence). This chain's CDR3 is CAWSVRRGGPDTQYF. The sequenced CDR3 bases are TGTGCCTGGAGTGTCAGGCGGGGGGGCCCAGATACG.